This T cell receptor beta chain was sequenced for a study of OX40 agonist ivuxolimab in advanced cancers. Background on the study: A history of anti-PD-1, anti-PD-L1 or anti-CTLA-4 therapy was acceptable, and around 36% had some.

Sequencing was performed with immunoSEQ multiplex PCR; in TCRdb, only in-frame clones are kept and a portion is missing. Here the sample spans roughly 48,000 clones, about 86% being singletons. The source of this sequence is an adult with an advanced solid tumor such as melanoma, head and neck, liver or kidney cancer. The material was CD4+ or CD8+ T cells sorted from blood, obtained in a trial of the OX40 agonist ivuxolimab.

The CDR3 here is CASSTEAGASNQPQHF. CDR3 bases: TGCGCCAGCAGCACGGAGGCGGGGGCTAGCAATCAGCCCCAGCATTTT. The V and J genes are TRBV5-1 and TRBJ1-5; the D gene is possibly TRBD1 (6 bases). In germline, CDR1 is SGHRS, CDR2 YFSETQ. The V and J ends lost 4 bases and 0 bases respectively, with 14 bases between them. The CDR3 length is 16 residues.